This T cell receptor (beta chain) was captured in a study of cytomegalovirus exposure and HLA in healthy donors. Study overall: Earlier, 100 million to 130 million unique TCR beta sequences were recovered from about 170 million T cells by an analysis. Points from the study as a whole: The authors judged a highly shared variant cluster likely a sequencing artifact. Sequencing depth roughly uniform across donors was assumed in presence/absence analyses. The classifier reportedly diagnosed cytomegalovirus status with high specificity and sensitivity.

Vbeta (60) and Jbeta (13) primers were used in the PCR. Sequencing used immunoSEQ multiplex PCR; TCRdb keeps in-frame clones, though not all of them. This sample has around 98,000 clones, with roughly 70% found just once. This clone was picked up a small number of times. What it binds is unknown. The CDR3 has 12 amino acids. V lost 11 bases, J lost 4 bases, and 4 bases stayed unmatched. Germline V CDR1 and CDR2: SEHNR, FQNEAQ (reference sequence). Sequencing input: PBMCs. This clonotype was obtained from a man aged 50 to 60 in good health and CMV-seronegative. J is TRBJ1-1 and V is TRBV7-9; TRBD1 agrees at 10 bases. The CDR3 DNA reads as TGTGCCGGGGACAGGGGTAGCACTGAAGCTTTCTTT. Its translation is CAGDRGSTEAFF.